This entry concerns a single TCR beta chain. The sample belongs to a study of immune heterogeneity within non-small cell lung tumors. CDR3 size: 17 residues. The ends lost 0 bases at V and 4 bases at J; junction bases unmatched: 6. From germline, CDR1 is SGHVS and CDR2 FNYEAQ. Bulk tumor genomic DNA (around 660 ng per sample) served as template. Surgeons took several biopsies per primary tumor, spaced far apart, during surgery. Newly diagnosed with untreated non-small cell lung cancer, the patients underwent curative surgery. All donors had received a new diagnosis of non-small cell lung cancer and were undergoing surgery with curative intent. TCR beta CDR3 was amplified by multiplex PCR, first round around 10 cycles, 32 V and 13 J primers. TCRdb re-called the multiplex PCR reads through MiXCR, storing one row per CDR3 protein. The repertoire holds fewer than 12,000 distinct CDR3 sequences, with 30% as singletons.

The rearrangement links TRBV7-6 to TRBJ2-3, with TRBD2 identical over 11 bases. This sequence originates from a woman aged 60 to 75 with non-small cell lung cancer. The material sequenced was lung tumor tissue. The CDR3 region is CASSLAVSGRVPDTQYF. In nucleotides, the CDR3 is TGTGCCAGCAGCTTAGCGGTTAGCGGGAGGGTCCCAGATACGCAGTATTTT.